This record looks at one TCR beta chain sequence and its context. Its antigen remains unknown. This specimen comes from a study of CD8 T cells in Susac syndrome. Sequencing of TCR beta was carried out in blood CD8+ and CD4+ T cells. Bulk CD8+ and CD4+ cells came from magnetic negative isolation; CD8+ TEMRA by FACS. Random hexamers were used to reverse transcribe an amount of roughly 0.5 to 1 ug RNA. immunoSEQ multiplex PCR amplified TCR beta CDR3 across 54 Vbeta, 13 Jbeta. TCRdb called the immunoSEQ multiplex PCR reads again in MiXCR, with one record for every CDR3 protein. This sample has some 52,000 distinct CDR3 sequences; around 93% occur once, and the top ten carry 0.4% to 0.55%. Study-level results: It was acknowledged by the study that relatively few individuals were included in its TCR sequencing and HLA analysis.

The clonotype originates from a human donor with multiple sclerosis. Sequencing input: CD8+ T cells from PBMCs.

This CDR3 is CASRTLGWSDEKLFF. The CDR3 DNA reads as TGTGCCAGCAGGACCCTGGGATGGAGTGATGAAAAACTGTTTTTT. This chain uses TRBV6-2 or TRBV6-3 with TRBJ1-4; no firm D call. The germline CDR1 and CDR2 sequences are MNHEY and SVGEGT. The V and J ends lost 6 bases and 6 bases respectively, with 17 bases between them. CDR3 length: 15 residues.